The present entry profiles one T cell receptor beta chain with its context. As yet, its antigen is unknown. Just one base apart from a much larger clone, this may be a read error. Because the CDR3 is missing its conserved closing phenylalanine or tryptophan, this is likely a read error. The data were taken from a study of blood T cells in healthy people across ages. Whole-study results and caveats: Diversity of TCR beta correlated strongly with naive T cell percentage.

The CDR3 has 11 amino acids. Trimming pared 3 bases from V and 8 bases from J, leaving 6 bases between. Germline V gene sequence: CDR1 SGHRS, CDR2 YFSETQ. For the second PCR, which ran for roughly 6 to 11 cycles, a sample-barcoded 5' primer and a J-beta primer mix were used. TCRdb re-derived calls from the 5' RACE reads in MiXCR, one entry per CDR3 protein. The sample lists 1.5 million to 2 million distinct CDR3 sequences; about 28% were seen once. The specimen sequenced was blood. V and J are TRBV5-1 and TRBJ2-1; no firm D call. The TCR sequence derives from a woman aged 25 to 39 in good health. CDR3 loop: CASSSSDEQFS. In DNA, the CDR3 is TGCGCCAGCAGCTCTTCGGATGAGCAGTTCTCC.